This T cell receptor (beta chain) was sequenced for a study of OX40 agonist ivuxolimab in advanced cancers. General study results and limits: CD8+ T cells averaged more expanded clones than CD4+.

Trimming pared 0 bases from V and 0 bases from J, leaving 4 bases between. Per germline, CDR1 SGHRS and CDR2 YFSETQ. CDR3 length equals 13 residues. If patients had autoimmune disease history or systemic immunosuppression, they were excluded. Profiling relied on immunoSEQ multiplex PCR, and the TCRdb table lists in-frame clones only, not all of them. The data show 35,000 to 55,000 clones, approximately 80% seen once. Comment on this clone: Its antigen is not identified.

The receptor was isolated from an adult with an advanced solid tumor such as melanoma, head and neck, liver or kidney cancer. The V call is TRBV5-1, the J call TRBJ2-7; no clear D. Sequences were derived from CD4+ or CD8+ T cells sorted from blood, sampled in a trial of the OX40 agonist ivuxolimab. The CDR3 reads CASSLVGSYEQYF. CDR3 coding DNA: TGCGCCAGCAGCTTGGTTGGCTCCTACGAGCAGTACTTC.